This entry lists 29 T cell receptor beta chains sequenced from one sample in a study of cytomegalovirus exposure and HLA in healthy donors. Use of 60 Vbeta and 13 Jbeta primers characterized the PCR. Libraries were prepared by immunoSEQ multiplex PCR; TCRdb keeps only in-frame clonotypes and omits some of them. The sample lists some 150,000 clones, about three quarters occurring once. The sequencing sample was made of PBMCs. All receptors derive from a man between 40 and 49 years old in good health and CMV-seropositive.

The chain combines TRBV6-5 with TRBJ1-2; TRBD1 matches at 9 bases. The CDR3 length is 14 residues. Per germline, CDR1 MNHEY and CDR2 SVGAGI. Trimming took 4 bases from V and 10 from J; bases not matched to a gene: 10. DNA of the CDR3: TGTGCCAGCAGTTTCTCGGGACAGGGTCGATACTACACCTTC. It yields the protein CASSFSGQGRYYTF.

This clone occurred a few times. The genes are TRBV2 and TRBJ2-5, with 10 bases lining up with TRBD2. CDR3 size: 15 residues. Germline-derived CDR1 and CDR2 are SNHLY and FYNNEI. After removal of 7 bases from V and 9 bases from J, the junction contained 14 bases not matched to a gene. The CDR3 loop is CASKNIAGGASAQYF. The DNA of the CDR3 is TGTGCCAGCAAAAATATAGCGGGAGGCGCTTCGGCCCAGTACTTC.

This clone was seen just once. The rearrangement links TRBV27 to TRBJ1-1; tentatively, D is TRBD1 (6 bases). CDR1 is MNHEY and CDR2 is SMNVEV in the germline V gene (reference sequence). Trimming pared 2 bases from V and 4 bases from J, leaving 14 bases between. The CDR3 runs to 15 residues. The CDR3, as DNA: TGTGCCAGCAGTTTAGCCTTTGGGGGCGGCACTGAAGCTTTCTTT. Translating gives CASSLAFGGGTEAFF.

The chain links TRBV5-1 to TRBJ1-1; TRBD1 aligns across 8 bases. CDR3 length: 15 residues. With 4 bases clipped from V and 4 bases from J, the junction kept 9 bases outside the gene matches. Germline loops: CDR1 SGHRS, CDR2 YFSETQ. CDR3 protein: CASSDRTGPGTEAFF. The CDR3 nucleotides read TGCGCCAGCAGCGACCGGACAGGGCCGGGCACTGAAGCTTTCTTT.

In its sample, this clone was seen once. The chain couples TRBV10-2 to TRBJ1-2, with TRBD1 matching over 8 bases. The CDR3 length is 17 residues. Trimming took 0 bases from V and 4 from J; bases not matched to a gene: 10. Germline-derived CDR1 and CDR2 are WSHSY and SAAADI. The CDR3 DNA reads TGCGCCAGCAGTGAGTCGAGGAGGGACAGGCGAGGCTATGGCTACACCTTC. It encodes CASSESRRDRRGYGYTF.

The J gene is TRBJ2-5, the V gene TRBV2; TRBD2 is a possible D gene (5 bases). Germline V gives CDR1 SNHLY, CDR2 FYNNEI. Trimming stripped 6 bases from V and 5 bases from J, with 16 bases between. The CDR3 length is 14 residues. CDR3 nucleotide sequence: TGTGCCAGCAGCGCCGAGGGAGTCAGGGAGACCCAGTACTTC. Protein product: CASSAEGVRETQYF.

The rearrangement links TRBV23-1 to TRBJ1-1; the D is unclear. TRBV23-1 is annotated as an ORF whose role is uncertain. This CDR3 spans 14 amino acids. The ends were cut back, 0 bases at V and 5 bases at J, with 10 bases in the middle. The CDR3 sequence: CASSQSASGTEAFF. The CDR3 DNA reads TGCGCCAGCAGTCAATCGGCATCGGGGACTGAAGCTTTCTTT.

V and J are TRBV7-2 and TRBJ2-7, with 9 positions matching TRBD2. The CDR3 is 14 residues long. V shed 6 bases, J shed 2 bases, and the junction held 5 bases outside the gene matches. The germline V gene has CDR1 SGHTA and CDR2 FQGNSA. The CDR3 is CASRRLAVAYEQYF. The CDR3 DNA reads TGTGCCAGCAGGAGACTAGCGGTAGCCTACGAGCAGTACTTC. Filled out from reference TRBV7-2 and TRBJ2-7, the complete variable domain reads GAGVSQSPSNKVTEKGKDVELRCDPISGHTALYWYRQSLGQGLEFLIYFQGNSAPDKSGLPSDRFSAERTGGSVSTLTIQRTQQEDSAVYLCASRRLAVAYEQYFGPGTRLTVT.

This clone was picked up a small number of times. The chain couples TRBV6-4 to TRBJ2-3, with D maybe TRBD2 (6 bases). CDR1 and CDR2 from the germline V gene are MRHNA and SNTAGT. CDR3 length: 14 amino acids. V gave up 2 bases and J gave up 0 bases, with 6 bases separating them. The CDR3 reads CASSDGTSTDTQYF. CDR3 nucleotides: TGTGCCAGCAGTGACGGGACTAGCACAGATACGCAGTATTTT.

The chain couples TRBV25-1 to TRBJ2-1, with 7 bases identical to TRBD1. Germline loops: CDR1 MGHDK, CDR2 SYGVNS. V lost 4 bases to trimming and J lost 4 bases; unmatched junction nucleotides: 10. The CDR3 covers 16 residues. Written as DNA, the CDR3 is TGTGCCAGCAGTGGGGCGACAGGGATTGGGTACAATGAGCAGTTCTTC. Its translation is CASSGATGIGYNEQFF.

This clone was counted a few times. The chain couples TRBV5-1 to TRBJ1-4; possibly TRBD1 for D (6 bases). Trimming stripped 3 bases from V and 2 bases from J, with 8 bases between. The germline gives CDR1 SGHRS, CDR2 YFSETQ. CDR3 size: 14 residues. CDR3 DNA sequence: TGCGCCAGCAGCTCGGACAGTACTAATGAAAAACTGTTTTTT. Protein product: CASSSDSTNEKLFF.

This clone came up a few times. This sequence joins TRBV13 and TRBJ1-3; D is uncertain. Trimming removed 3 bases at V and 4 bases at J, with 25 bases between. Germline CDR1 is PRHDT and CDR2 is FYEKMQ (reference sequence). The CDR3 extends over 19 amino acids. CDR3 nucleotides: TGTGCCAGCAGCTTCACCCTTTCCCCCCCGAGGGCGGGAGGAAACACCATATATTTT. Amino acid sequence: CASSFTLSPPRAGGNTIYF.

V gene TRBV5-1 combines with J gene TRBJ2-2, with 7 bases fitting TRBD1. With V trimmed by 0 bases and J by 1 base, 3 bases remained unmatched. Germline V gives CDR1 SGHRS, CDR2 YFSETQ. The CDR3 is 16 amino acids. The CDR3 region has the DNA TGCGCCAGCAGCTTGGGGCGACAGGGGAACACCGGGGAGCTGTTTTTT. It yields the protein CASSLGRQGNTGELFF.

Worth noting for this clone: The same CDR3 is also encoded by other DNA sequences in this sample. The J gene is TRBJ2-1, the V gene TRBV11-2, with 8 bases lining up with TRBD2. The germline V gene has CDR1 SGHAT and CDR2 FQNNGV. The length of the CDR3 is 18 residues. After removal of 8 bases from V and 4 bases from J, the junction contained 19 bases not matched to a gene. CDR3 in amino acids: CASGDLAGCRKSYNEQFF. The CDR3 nucleotides read TGTGCCAGCGGGGACTTAGCGGGATGTAGGAAATCATACAATGAGCAGTTCTTC.

This clone was seen more than once but under ten times. The chain is built from TRBV27 and TRBJ2-7; TRBD2 matches 9 bases. The CDR3 extends over 14 amino acids. The germline CDR1 and CDR2 sequences are MNHEY and SMNVEV (reference sequence). V gave up 0 bases and J gave up 6 bases; unmatched junction bases: 3. The CDR3 DNA sequence: TGTGCCAGCAGTTTATCTAGCGGGAGCAGCGAGCAGTACTTC. Translation gives CASSLSSGSSEQYF.

The gene calls are TRBV27 and TRBJ2-7; 8 positions match TRBD2. This CDR3 is built from 15 residues. The germline gives CDR1 MNHEY, CDR2 SMNVEV (reference sequence). J was trimmed by 3 bases and V by 6 bases; bases with no gene match: 10. The CDR3 spells CASSQVAGTFYEQYF. As DNA, the CDR3 is TGTGCCAGCAGCCAAGTAGCGGGGACTTTCTACGAGCAGTACTTC.

J is TRBJ2-7 and V is TRBV7-9, with D possibly being TRBD1 (6 bases). This CDR3 spans 13 amino acids. Trimming removed 2 bases from V and 5 bases from J, with 10 bases in between. Germline V gene lookup returns CDR1 SEHNR and CDR2 FQNEAQ (reference sequence). Written as DNA, the CDR3 is TGTGCCAGCAGCTTATTTGGGGGCGACGAGCAGTACTTC. Translation gives CASSLFGGDEQYF.

The chain recombines TRBV4-2 with TRBJ2-5; 7 bases are shared with TRBD2. Germline lookup yields CDR1 LGHNA and CDR2 YNFKEQ. V was clipped by 0 bases and J by 6 bases; unmatched bases: 7. The CDR3 covers 15 residues. The CDR3 DNA is TGTGCCAGCAGCCAAGATGGGGGAGGGGAGCAGACCCAGTACTTC. Residues: CASSQDGGGEQTQYF.

This clone was seen only a few times. This chain uses TRBV6-1 with TRBJ2-1, with 9 bases aligning to TRBD1. V gave up 1 base and J gave up 12 bases; unmatched junction bases: 10. The CDR3 loop spans 15 amino acids. The germline gives CDR1 MNHNS, CDR2 SASEGT. The CDR3 sequence is CASSEVTGGLSWQFF. The CDR3 region has the DNA TGTGCCAGCAGTGAAGTGACAGGGGGATTGTCGTGGCAGTTCTTC.

V and J are TRBV5-1 and TRBJ2-7; TRBD1 matches at 7 bases. V lost 5 bases to trimming and J lost 5 bases; unmatched junction nucleotides: 7. This CDR3 region has 13 residues. Looked up from germline, CDR1 is SGHRS and CDR2 is YFSETQ. The CDR3: CASRAAGGNEQYF. CDR3 DNA: TGCGCCAGCAGGGCGGCAGGGGGTAACGAGCAGTACTTC.

This clone was recorded only once. The rearrangement uses TRBV28 and TRBJ1-5; no reliable D call. Trimming pared 7 bases from V and 8 bases from J, leaving 12 bases between. CDR3 size: 12 residues. Germline CDR1 is MDHEN and CDR2 is SYDVKM. DNA for the CDR3: TGTGCCAGCACTATGAATGGAGAGCCCCAGCATTTT. Translating gives CASTMNGEPQHF. The variable domain in full, completed from reference TRBV28 and TRBJ1-5, reads DVKVTQSSRYLVKRTGEKVFLECVQDMDHENMFWYRQDPGLGLRLIYFSYDVKMKEKGDIPEGYSVSREKKERFSLILESASTNQTSMYLCASTMNGEPQHFGDGTRLSIL.

This clone was detected only a few times. CDR3 in DNA: TGTGCCAGCAGGGGGAGCTCCTACGAGCAGTACTTC. Protein sequence: CASRGSSYEQYF. V gene TRBV5-6 combines with J gene TRBJ2-7; possible D gene TRBD2, 5 bases. In germline, CDR1 is SGHDT, CDR2 YYEEEE. This CDR3 has 12 amino acids. Deletions cut 5 bases from V and 0 bases from J, with 6 bases between.

The chain carries TRBV5-1 and TRBJ1-2, with a weak D call TRBD1 (5 bases). The CDR3 spans 14 residues. Germline assignment: CDR1 SGHRS and CDR2 YFSETQ. The V gene lost 0 bases and the J gene lost 4 bases, with 10 bases spanning the gap. CDR3 DNA sequence: TGCGCCAGCAGCTTGGACACGACAGCCTATGGCTACACCTTC. This sequence encodes CASSLDTTAYGYTF.

Note on this clone: Other DNA sequences in this specimen translate into the identical CDR3. The chain recombines TRBV29-1 with TRBJ2-7, with TRBD2 matching 10 bases. The CDR3 has 13 amino acids. V was pared by 6 bases and J by 7 bases, with 9 bases of the junction left unmatched. CDR1 is SQVTM, CDR2 ANQGSEA, per germline. The CDR3 protein is CSVASGSPGEQYF. The CDR3 DNA follows: TGCAGCGTGGCTAGCGGGAGCCCGGGGGAGCAGTACTTC.

The chain carries TRBV18 and TRBJ2-5; D gene uncertain. The CDR3 sequence is 15 residues long. CDR1 is KGHSH and CDR2 is LQKENI in the germline V gene. Trimming pared 1 base from V and 3 bases from J, leaving 12 bases between. The CDR3 DNA follows: TGTGCCAGCTCACCACTGGCGGAAGGAAAAGAGACCCAGTACTTC. Protein product: CASSPLAEGKETQYF.

The rearrangement joins TRBV7-3 to TRBJ2-3, with 10 bases matching TRBD2. V gave up 8 bases and J gave up 3 bases; unmatched junction bases: 5. The V gene's germline CDR1 is SGHTA and CDR2 FQGTGA. This CDR3 has 14 residues. In nucleotides, the CDR3 is TGTGCCAGCGCTGAAGCGGGAGGGACAGATACGCAGTATTTT. Protein: CASAEAGGTDTQYF.

The CDR3 DNA follows: TGCGCCAGCAGCTCTATCAGGGTTGGTGGCACTGAAGCTTTCTTT. This codes for CASSSIRVGGTEAFF. The chain recombines TRBV5-1 with TRBJ1-1; weak D call: TRBD1 (5 bases). Germline V lookup: CDR1 SGHRS, CDR2 YFSETQ. V was clipped by 3 bases and J by 4 bases, with 16 bases between them. The CDR3 covers 15 residues. The full variable domain, in which reference TRBV5-1 and TRBJ1-1 provide the parts outside the CDR3, is KAGVTQTPRYLIKTRGQQVTLSCSPISGHRSVSWYQQTPGQGLQFLFEYFSETQRNKGNFPGRFSGRQFSNSRSEMNVSTLELGDSALYLCASSSIRVGGTEAFFGQGTRLTVV.

The chain recombines TRBV2 with TRBJ2-7, with a weak D call TRBD1 (6 bases). Per germline, CDR1 SNHLY and CDR2 FYNNEI. The CDR3 runs to 15 residues. V gave up 5 bases and J gave up 3 bases, with 17 bases separating them. Written as DNA, the CDR3 is TGTGCCAGCAGTTCCTCTAGGACAGAAATCTACGAGCAGTACTTC. The encoded protein is CASSSSRTEIYEQYF. Using reference TRBV2 and TRBJ2-7 for the parts outside the CDR3, the full variable domain is EPEVTQTPSHQVTQMGQEVILRCVPISNHLYFYWYRQILGQKVEFLVSFYNNEISEKSEIFDDQFSVERPDGSNFTLKIRSTKLEDSAMYFCASSSSRTEIYEQYFGPGTRLTVT.

The chain employs TRBV18 and TRBJ1-1, with D uncertain. Germline-derived CDR1 and CDR2 are KGHSH and LQKENI. This CDR3 contains 12 residues. Trimming took off 1 base at V and 8 bases at J, with 8 bases between the two ends. The CDR3 DNA follows: TGTGCCAGCTCACCACTCTCAGGAGAAGCTTTCTTT. Its protein is CASSPLSGEAFF.